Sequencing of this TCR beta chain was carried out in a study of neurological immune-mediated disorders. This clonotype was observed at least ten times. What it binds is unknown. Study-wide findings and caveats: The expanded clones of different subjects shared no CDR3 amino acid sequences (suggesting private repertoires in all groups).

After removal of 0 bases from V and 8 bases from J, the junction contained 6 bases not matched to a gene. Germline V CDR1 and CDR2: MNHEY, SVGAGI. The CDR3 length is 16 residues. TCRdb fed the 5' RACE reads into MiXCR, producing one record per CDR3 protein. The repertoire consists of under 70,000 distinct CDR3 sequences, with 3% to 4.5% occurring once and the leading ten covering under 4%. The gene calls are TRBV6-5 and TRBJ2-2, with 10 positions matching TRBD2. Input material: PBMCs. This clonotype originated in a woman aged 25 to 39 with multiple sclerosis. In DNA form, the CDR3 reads TGTGCCAGCAGTTACTCACAGCGGGGGGGCGGTGGGGAGCTGTTTTTT. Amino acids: CASSYSQRGGGGELFF.